This TCR beta chain is from a study of blood T cell repertoires in COVID-19. Study overall: Whether acute or convalescent, the COVID-19 samples came from the United States, Italy and Spain. From T cells, B-cell-depleted T cells, or PBMCs came the material, which was cDNA or gDNA.

This clone has more than one count but fewer than ten. Per the original data handling: Nucleated cell counts were estimated from reference gene primer amplification. This table comes from immunoSEQ multiplex PCR, and its TCRdb copy is limited to in-frame clones, with some not included. V and J calls and clone size are as listed in that table; D and trimming were resolved from the DNA. This sample has approximately 100,000 clones, with approximately 86% found just once. This CDR3 is built from 15 residues. The trim removed 6 bases at V and 4 bases at J, leaving 5 bases unmatched. Germline CDR1 SGHNT, CDR2 YYREEE (reference sequence).

The sample taken for sequencing was peripheral blood. V gene TRBV5-4 combines with J gene TRBJ2-1; the match to TRBD2 covers 12 bases. The sequence came from a man aged 50 or older with acute or convalescent COVID-19. The CDR3 reads CASTSGLAGYNEQFF. The CDR3 nucleotides read TGTGCCAGCACCTCCGGACTAGCGGGATACAATGAGCAGTTCTTC.